What follows are 7 T cell receptor beta chains derived from one specimen sequenced in a study of early T cells in non-severe SARS-CoV-2 infection. MiXCR was run by TCRdb on the 5' RACE reads, yielding one entry per CDR3 protein. Here the sample spans under 85,000 distinct CDR3 sequences, 11% to 15% being singletons. Sequenced input: whole blood. The origin of the receptors is an adult who was a healthcare worker with PCR-confirmed SARS-CoV-2 infection or an uninfected control (not recorded which).

The chain joins TRBV6-2 or TRBV6-3 to TRBJ1-3; D ambiguous. The germline CDR1 and CDR2 sequences are MNHEY and SVGEGT. V lost 5 bases and J lost 0, with 5 bases in between. This CDR3 comprises 13 residues. The CDR3 bases are TGTGCCAGCAGTACGAACTCTGGAAACACCATATATTTT. Translating gives CASSTNSGNTIYF.

The sample holds a few counts of this clonotype. The chain joins TRBV20-1 to TRBJ2-7; TRBD2 aligns across 9 bases. This CDR3 region has 17 residues. The V gene's germline CDR1 is DFQATT and CDR2 SNEGSKA (reference sequence). V was clipped by 1 base and J by 2 bases; unmatched bases: 12. DNA for the CDR3: TGCAGTGCTAGAGGGGGTAGCGGGGGCCCAGACACCTACGAGCAGTACTTC. This codes for CSARGGSGGPDTYEQYF.

The CDR3, as DNA: TGCAGCGTTGAAGATCACAGGGGAGGCGAGCAGTTCTTC. Its protein is CSVEDHRGGEQFF. The gene calls are TRBV29-1 and TRBJ2-1; D is possibly TRBD1 (7 bases). Germline-derived CDR1 and CDR2 are SQVTM and ANQGSEA. This CDR3 has 13 residues. V lost 0 bases and J lost 10, with 13 bases in between.

This clonotype came up many times. The rearrangement links TRBV28 to TRBJ1-2, with D unclear. V was clipped by 7 bases and J by 5 bases, with 20 bases between them. The germline V gene encodes CDR1 MDHEN and CDR2 SYDVKM. The CDR3 loop spans 15 amino acids. The CDR3 is CASTSVGWGRYGYTF. Here the CDR3 DNA reads TGTGCCAGCACATCGGTTGGGTGGGGTCGTTATGGCTACACCTTC.

This clonotype was detected a few times. The chain uses TRBV12-3 or TRBV12-4 and TRBJ1-2; D unclear. The CDR3 is 12 residues long. V dropped 3 bases and J dropped 9 bases, with 11 bases sitting between them. The CDR3 here is CASSFTDVSYTF. CDR3 nucleotide sequence: TGTGCCAGCAGTTTTACGGACGTGAGCTACACCTTC.

The sample holds a few counts of this clonotype. The chain uses TRBV29-1 and TRBJ1-3, with 9 nucleotides matching TRBD1. The CDR3 runs 13 residues. After removal of 4 bases from V and 7 bases from J, the junction contained 5 bases not matched to a gene. CDR1 SQVTM and CDR2 ANQGSEA come from the germline V gene. CDR3 loop: CSVVTGGHNTIYF. DNA for the CDR3: TGCAGCGTTGTAACAGGGGGCCATAACACCATATATTTT.

The chain couples TRBV29-1 to TRBJ2-1, with D perhaps being TRBD1 or TRBD2 (6 bases each). Trimming cost V 7 bases and J 2 bases, with 15 bases left between them. The germline gives CDR1 SQVTM, CDR2 ANQGSEA. The CDR3 is made up of 14 amino acids. Here the CDR3 reads CSGGKGGTYNEQFF. The CDR3 coding sequence is TGCAGCGGTGGAAAGGGGGGAACCTACAATGAGCAGTTCTTC.